A single sample is the source of the 4 T cell receptor beta chains below, sequenced in a study of cytomegalovirus exposure and HLA in healthy donors (TCRdb year 2017). Library generation was performed with the immunoSEQ multiplex PCR assay. A mixture of 60 forward primers for TCR Vbeta segments and 13 reverse primers for TCR Jbeta segments was used in the multiplex PCR. TCRdb provides this immuneACCESS table in a form limited to in-frame rearrangements. Some clones are lacking; in checked studies, under half of them reflect an unresolved V gene, and why the rest are absent is not known. The sample data list roughly 86,000 clones, and over 65% of these were observed just once. The ten largest clones capture roughly 3.9% of the sample. Sequencing was performed on PBMCs. These receptors all come from a man younger than 40 in good health and CMV-seronegative.

The chain employs TRBV7-9 and TRBJ1-1; possibly TRBD1 for D (6 bases). Germline V gene data show CDR1 as SEHNR and CDR2 as FQNEAQ (reference sequence). V lost 5 bases and J lost 1, with 8 bases in between. This CDR3 is 13 amino acids long. CDR3: CASSKQGNTEAFF. CDR3 coding DNA: TGTGCCAGCAGCAAACAGGGGAACACTGAAGCTTTCTTT.

This clone was counted between two and nine times. The J gene is TRBJ1-2, the V gene TRBV11-3; no firm D call. Germline V gene lookup returns CDR1 SGHNT and CDR2 YENEEA. V lost 2 bases, J lost 2 bases, and 6 bases lay in between. CDR3 length equals 13 residues. The CDR3 protein is CASSLSGNYGYTF. DNA of the CDR3: TGTGCCAGCAGCTTAAGCGGGAACTATGGCTACACCTTC.

The rearrangement uses TRBV7-9 and TRBJ1-2, with TRBD1 as a possible D gene (6 bases). Trimming cost V 11 bases and J 0 bases, with 10 bases left between them. The CDR3 length is 12 residues. Per germline, CDR1 SEHNR and CDR2 FQNEAQ (reference sequence). Here the CDR3 DNA reads TGTGCCTTACGGACAGCTAACTATGGCTACACCTTC. Translated, it gives CALRTANYGYTF.

This rearrangement joins TRBV12-5 to TRBJ2-7; the match to TRBD1 covers 8 bases. Unmatched junction bases numbered 8, after V lost 0 bases and J lost 4 bases. CDR3 length: 16 residues. Germline CDR1 reads LGHNT; CDR2 reads FRNRAP. The CDR3 DNA is TGTGCTAGTGGTTTGGTAAATCAGGGGGCTACTTACGAGCAGTACTTC. It is translated as CASGLVNQGATYEQYF.